By proportion, the clone carrying this T cell receptor (beta chain) is medium-sized. Its antigen remains unknown. Synthesis of TCR beta cDNA was carried out from 500 ng total RNA with a constant-region primer. Three rounds of nested multiplex PCR with slightly modified ARM-PCR produced TCR beta libraries. The opening two PCR rounds, ten to eleven cycles each, paired TRBV1-TRBV30 forward primers with a C-beta reverse primer. TCRdb used MiXCR to reprocess the multiplex PCR reads, holding one entry per CDR3 protein. This table has 80,000 or so distinct CDR3 sequences, 70% to 80% appearing once. The sample comes from a study of tumor-infiltrating lymphocytes in primary liver carcinoma. Regarding the study as a whole: Tumors carried a top-250-clone fraction significantly exceeding that of blood (p = 0.039). Just around 7.5-25% of top clones spanned all five tumor regions.

The CDR3 length is 12 residues. V was cut by 3 bases and J by 4 bases, with 6 bases left in between. Germline CDR1 and CDR2: SGHNT and YENEEA. Unsorted bulk tissue of about 20-32 mg yielded co-extracted RNA and DNA. More than 80% viable tumor cells made up every tumor sample. This clonotype originated in a woman aged 55 to 70 with primary liver carcinoma and hepatitis B virus infection. This chain links TRBV11-3 with TRBJ1-1; D is unclear. Material for sequencing was liver tumor tissue from sampling region 4. Subset specified: tumor region T4, right-lateral pole. The CDR3 protein is CASSFTATEAFF. The CDR3 nucleotides are TGTGCCAGCAGCTTCACGGCCACTGAAGCTTTCTTT. Looking up the rest from reference TRBV11-3 and TRBJ1-1 gives the full variable domain: EAGVVQSPRYKIIEKKQPVAFWCNPISGHNTLYWYLQNLGQGPELLIRYENEEAVDDSQLPKDRFSAERLKGVDSTLKIQPAELGDSAVYLCASSFTATEAFFGQGTRLTVV.